This T cell receptor (beta chain) was captured in a study of CD8 T cells in ankylosing spondylitis. Whole-study findings and limits: Among TCR beta sequences, a motif of eight highly homologous variants appeared characteristic of ankylosing spondylitis blood. Significant enrichment of disease-linked clones was reportedly seen in matched ankylosing spondylitis synovial fluid.

TCRdb analysed the 5' RACE reads with MiXCR anew, one entry per CDR3 protein. Here the sample spans 200,000 to 250,000 distinct CDR3 sequences, around 19% being singletons. This clonotype has a count of ten or more. Antigen: not known. The specimen sequenced was blood, either unsorted or a sorted T cell fraction (not recorded which). The TCR was taken from a male donor with ankylosing spondylitis.

The CDR3 protein is CASSLDGNTGELFF. CDR3 nucleotides: TGCGCCAGCAGCTTGGATGGGAACACCGGGGAGCTGTTTTTT. V and J are TRBV5-1 and TRBJ2-2, with unresolved D. V lost 0 bases to trimming and J lost 1 base, with 4 bases between them. This CDR3 comprises 14 residues. CDR1 and CDR2 (germline): SGHRS, YFSETQ.